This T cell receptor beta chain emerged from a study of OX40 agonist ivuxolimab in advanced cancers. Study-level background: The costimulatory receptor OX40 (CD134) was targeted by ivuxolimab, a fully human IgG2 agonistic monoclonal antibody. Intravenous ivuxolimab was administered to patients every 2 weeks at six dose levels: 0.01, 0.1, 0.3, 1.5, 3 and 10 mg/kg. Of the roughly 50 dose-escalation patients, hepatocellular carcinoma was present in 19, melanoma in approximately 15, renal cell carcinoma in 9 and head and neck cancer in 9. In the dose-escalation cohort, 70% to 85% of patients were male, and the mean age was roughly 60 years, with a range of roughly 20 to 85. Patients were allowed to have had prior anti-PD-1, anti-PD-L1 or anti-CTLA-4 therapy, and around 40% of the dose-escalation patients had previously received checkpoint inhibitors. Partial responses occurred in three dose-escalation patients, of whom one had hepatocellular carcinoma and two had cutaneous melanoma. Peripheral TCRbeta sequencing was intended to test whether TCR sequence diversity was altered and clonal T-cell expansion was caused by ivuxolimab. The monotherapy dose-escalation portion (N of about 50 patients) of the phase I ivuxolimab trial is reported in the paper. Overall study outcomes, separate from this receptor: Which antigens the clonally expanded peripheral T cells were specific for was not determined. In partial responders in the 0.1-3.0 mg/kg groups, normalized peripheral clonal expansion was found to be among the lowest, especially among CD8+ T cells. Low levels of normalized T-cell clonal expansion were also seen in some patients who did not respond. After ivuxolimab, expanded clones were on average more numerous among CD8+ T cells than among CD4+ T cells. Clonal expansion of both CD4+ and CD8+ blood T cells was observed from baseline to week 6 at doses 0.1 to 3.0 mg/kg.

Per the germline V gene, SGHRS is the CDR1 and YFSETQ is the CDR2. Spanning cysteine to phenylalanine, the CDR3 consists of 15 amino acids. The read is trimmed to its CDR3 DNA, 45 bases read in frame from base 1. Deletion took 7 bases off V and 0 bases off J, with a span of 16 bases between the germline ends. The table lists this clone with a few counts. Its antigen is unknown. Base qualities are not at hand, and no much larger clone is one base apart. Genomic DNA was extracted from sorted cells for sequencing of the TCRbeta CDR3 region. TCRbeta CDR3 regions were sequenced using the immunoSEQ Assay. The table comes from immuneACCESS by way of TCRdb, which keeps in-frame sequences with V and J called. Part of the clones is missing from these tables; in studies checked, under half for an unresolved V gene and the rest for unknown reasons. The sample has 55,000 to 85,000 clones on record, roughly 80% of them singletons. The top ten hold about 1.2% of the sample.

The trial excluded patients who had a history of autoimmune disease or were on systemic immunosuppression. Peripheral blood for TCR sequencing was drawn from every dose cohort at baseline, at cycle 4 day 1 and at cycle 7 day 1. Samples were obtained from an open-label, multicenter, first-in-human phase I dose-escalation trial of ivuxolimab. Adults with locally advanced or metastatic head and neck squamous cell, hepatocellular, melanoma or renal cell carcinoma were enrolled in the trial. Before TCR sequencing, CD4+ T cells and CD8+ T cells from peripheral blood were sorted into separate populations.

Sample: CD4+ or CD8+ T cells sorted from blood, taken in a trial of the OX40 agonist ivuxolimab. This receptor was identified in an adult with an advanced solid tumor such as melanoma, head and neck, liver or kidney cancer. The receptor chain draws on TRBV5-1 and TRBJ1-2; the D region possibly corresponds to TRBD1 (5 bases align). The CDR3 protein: CASGGGSRTNYGYTF. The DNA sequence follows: TGCGCCAGCGGGGGGGGGAGCCGTACTAACTATGGCTACACCTTC.